A selection of T cell receptor beta chains follows, all from one sample in a study of metastatic and nonmetastatic thyroid tumors. TCRdb re-clonotyped the PCR reads through MiXCR. Seen here are about 20,000 clones, 21% observed once, and the top ten hold about a sixth. The sequenced material came from tumor tissue. The receptors were gathered from a female donor with papillary thyroid cancer or a benign thyroid nodule (not recorded which). Some clones in this sample may be carry-over from other donors' samples. CDR3s include the opening cysteine and the closing phenylalanine or tryptophan. A D gene is named only where the DNA matches it firmly. Size is stated for part of the rows, as once, few or many counts, or as a class when the clone is expanded.

d_call clone_size j_call v_call cdr3_nt cdr3_aa
- - TRBJ1-2 TRBV6-2/TRBV6-3 TGTGCCAGCAGTTACTCGAGGAACAGGTGGGTATCCTATGGCTACACCTTC CASSYSRNRWVSYGYTF
- many TRBJ2-1 TRBV19 TGTGCCAGTAGTCCCCGAATTAATGAGCAGTTCTTC CASSPRINEQFF
TRBD2 few TRBJ2-7 TRBV27 TGTGCCAGCTCCCTCGGGGGGGGGGTATACGAGCAGTACTTC CASSLGGGVYEQYF
- - TRBJ2-7 TRBV6-1 TGTGCCAGCAGTGAAATGCGACGGGGCGAGCAGTACTTC CASSEMRRGEQYF
TRBD2 many TRBJ2-2 TRBV6-1 TGTGCCAGCCGGACTAGCGGGAGTCCCGGGGAGCTGTTTTTT CASRTSGSPGELFF
- - TRBJ1-2 TRBV20-1 TGCAGTGCTCCGCCGGGGGGGGGCGGCTACACCTTC CSAPPGGGGYTF
TRBD1 - TRBJ2-5 TRBV7-6 TGTGCCAGCAGCCGGACAGGGGTGGGCGAGACTGGAGGTCAGGAGACCCATTACTTC CASSRTGVGETGGQETHYF
- few TRBJ1-2 TRBV27 TGTGCCAGCAGTTTATACCAGAACCCAGTTAACTATGGCTACACCTTC CASSLYQNPVNYGYTF
- many TRBJ2-1 TRBV7-8 TGTGCCAGCAGCTTAGGTGGAGGGACATACAATGAGCAGTTCTTC CASSLGGGTYNEQFF
- - TRBJ2-2 TRBV28 TGTGCCAGCACCCGAATTGCGGGGACCGGGGAGCTGTTTTTT CASTRIAGTGELFF
- - TRBJ2-7 TRBV4-3 TGCGCCAGCAGCCAAGGTGTTCAGGGGCCGTACGAGCAGTACTTC CASSQGVQGPYEQYF
- medium-sized TRBJ1-6 TRBV9 TGTGCCAGCAGCGCCCATAATTCACCCCTCCACTTT CASSAHNSPLHF
TRBD1 many TRBJ1-6 TRBV10-3 TGTGCCGCTTCCGGGACAGTAGATTCACCCCTCCACTTT CAASGTVDSPLHF
TRBD2 many TRBJ2-2 TRBV27 TGTGCCAGCAGGCGGACTAGCGGGAGGACCGGGGAGCTGTTTTTT CASRRTSGRTGELFF
- many TRBJ1-1 TRBV28 TGTGCCAGCAGTTCTACAGGGCCGCACACTGAAGCTTTCTTT CASSSTGPHTEAFF
- many TRBJ1-1 TRBV12-3/TRBV12-4 TGTGCCAGCCGAAAGTCCCTGAACACTGAAGCTTTCTTT CASRKSLNTEAFF
- many TRBJ2-1 TRBV29-1 TGCAGCGTTGAAATTATGGGTTGGTACAATGAGCAGTTCTTC CSVEIMGWYNEQFF
TRBD1 many TRBJ1-6 TRBV2 TGTGCCAGCACCGGGACAGCATTATCGGCCCTCCACTTT CASTGTALSALHF
- few TRBJ2-7 TRBV6-2/TRBV6-3 TGTGCCAGCAGTTACTCGGACGAGCAGTACTTC CASSYSDEQYF
- once TRBJ2-7 TRBV20-1 TGCAGTGCTAGGTATGACATGGAGTACGAGCAGTACTTC CSARYDMEYEQYF
- - TRBJ2-7 TRBV10-2 TGCGCCAGCAGTGAGAACAGGCAATACGAGCAGTACTTC CASSENRQYEQYF
- - TRBJ2-1 TRBV28 TGTGCCAGCAGTTTATTACAGGGGGGGGAGTTCTTC CASSLLQGGEFF
- few TRBJ2-7 TRBV28 TGTGCCAGCAAGGGGGTACGTTACGAGCAGTACTTC CASKGVRYEQYF
- many TRBJ2-7 TRBV5-5 TGTGCCAGCAGCTCGGGACCGAGGGAGCAGTACTTC CASSSGPREQYF
- - TRBJ2-7 TRBV5-1 TGCGCCAGCAGCTTTCCGGGACAAACCTACGAGCAGTACTTC CASSFPGQTYEQYF
- many TRBJ2-3 TRBV5-6 TGTGCCAGCAGCACACCACGGGATACGCAGTATTTT CASSTPRDTQYF
- few TRBJ1-3 TRBV6-1 TGTGCTAGCAGGCCCGGGCAGGGAGGAAACACCATATATTTT CASRPGQGGNTIYF
- - TRBJ2-2 TRBV18 TGTGCCAGCTTTAACGGGGGAAACACCGGGGAGCTGTTTTTT CASFNGGNTGELFF
- many TRBJ2-1 TRBV5-1 TGCGCCAGCAGGGACTACAACTACAATGAGCAGTTCTTC CASRDYNYNEQFF
- - TRBJ1-5 TRBV28 TGTGCCAGCAGTTTAGCCTCACCGAATCAGCCCCAGCATTTT CASSLASPNQPQHF
- many TRBJ2-1 TRBV20-1 TGCAGTGCTTGGGACGCTGAGCAGTTCTTC CSAWDAEQFF
- many TRBJ1-1 TRBV4-1 TGCGCCAGCAGCCAAGTATCTGGCATGAACACTGAAGCTTTCTTT CASSQVSGMNTEAFF
- - TRBJ2-1 TRBV6-1 TGTGCCAGCACCCTGGGAGACAATTACAATGAGCAGTTCTTC CASTLGDNYNEQFF
- many TRBJ1-5 TRBV7-2 TGTGCCAGCGCAAGGTCAGGCAATAGCAATCAGCCCCAGCATTTT CASARSGNSNQPQHF
TRBD1 few TRBJ2-7 TRBV4-1 TGCGCCAGCAGCGTCCTACCGGGACAGGGTTCCTACGAGCAGTACTTC CASSVLPGQGSYEQYF
- many TRBJ2-1 TRBV7-8 TGTGCCAGCAGCTTAGCTTCGCTAATCTCCGGACTTGGGATACGCAATGAGCAGTTCTTC CASSLASLISGLGIRNEQFF
TRBD2 - TRBJ2-1 TRBV11-2 TGTGCCAGCAGCACCCTGTCGGGGGGGCAATACAATGAGCAGTTCTTC CASSTLSGGQYNEQFF
TRBD2 medium-sized TRBJ2-7 TRBV6-1 TGTGCCAGCACCACAGGGGGACTAGCGGGGAAGCAGTACTTC CASTTGGLAGKQYF
- medium-sized TRBJ2-3 TRBV9 TGTGCCAGCAGCGTAGTCCCCACAGATACGCAGTATTTT CASSVVPTDTQYF
TRBD2 many TRBJ2-3 TRBV16 TGTGCCAGCAGCCAAGCTCTAGCGGGAATGTCAGATACGCAGTATTTT CASSQALAGMSDTQYF
- few TRBJ1-2 TRBV28 TGTGCCAGCAGTTCCACGGGTCCCCCGTATGGCTACACCTTC CASSSTGPPYGYTF
TRBD2 medium-sized TRBJ2-4 TRBV5-1 TGCGCCAGCAGCTTGGCTCGAGCGGGAGGGCAAAACATTCAGTACTTC CASSLARAGGQNIQYF
- few TRBJ1-1 TRBV29-1 TGCAGCGTTGAAGGAGGACAGCAATATGAAGCTTTCTTT CSVEGGQQYEAFF
- many TRBJ2-2 TRBV6-1 TGTGCCAGCAGCCTAGGGGGGGTGGGGTCCGGGGAGCTGTTTTTT CASSLGGVGSGELFF
- - TRBJ2-7 TRBV3-1 TGTGCCAGCAGCCGGGGTCGGGAGCAGTACTTC CASSRGREQYF
- many TRBJ2-7 TRBV28 TGTGCCAGCAGTTTATCAGTCGGAAGGGCGGACTACGAGCAGTACTTC CASSLSVGRADYEQYF
- - TRBJ1-2 TRBV6-1 TGTGCCAGCAGCCACAGGGTTCGGTATGGCTACACCTTC CASSHRVRYGYTF
- many TRBJ2-7 TRBV11-2 TGTGCCAGCAGCTCCACGGACCGGAGCGAGCAGTACTTC CASSSTDRSEQYF
TRBD1 once TRBJ1-5 TRBV18 TGTGCCAGCTCACCGGAGCAGGGGGGGCAGCCCCAGCATTTT CASSPEQGGQPQHF
- - TRBJ2-7 TRBV5-1 TGCGCCAGCAGCTTGGGGCTAATGGCCTACGAGCAGTACTTC CASSLGLMAYEQYF
- - TRBJ1-2 TRBV5-5 TGTGCCAGCAGCAGAGTCGGAGGGGGGGCTAACTATGGCTACACCTTC CASSRVGGGANYGYTF
TRBD1 - TRBJ1-2 TRBV20-1 TGCAGTGCAAGGGACAGGGAGTATGGCTACACCTTC CSARDREYGYTF
- - TRBJ2-3 TRBV5-1 TGCGCCAGCAGCTACGACCGTTTAGATACGCAGTATTTT CASSYDRLDTQYF
TRBD2 many TRBJ2-3 TRBV5-1 TGCGCCAGCAGCCCCGGACTAGCGGGAGATCTGACAGATACGCAGTATTTT CASSPGLAGDLTDTQYF
- - TRBJ2-7 TRBV30 TGTGCCTGGAGGGAATCTTGGACGGCCCCCTACGAGCAGTACTTC CAWRESWTAPYEQYF
- - TRBJ1-2 TRBV30 TGTGCCTGGAGTGTTGAGGGGCGATATGGCTACACCTTC CAWSVEGRYGYTF
TRBD2 many TRBJ2-7 TRBV5-4 TGTGCCAGCAGCCCAACTAGCGGGAGTCTTGGTGAGCAGTACTTC CASSPTSGSLGEQYF